Shown below are 25 T cell receptor beta chains from a single sample sequenced in a study of CD8 T cells in ankylosing spondylitis. TCRdb used MiXCR to reprocess the 5' RACE reads, holding one entry per CDR3 protein. Among roughly 150,000 distinct CDR3 sequences, approximately 10% were seen once, and the ten largest hold more than 12%. The sample comprised blood, either unsorted or a sorted T cell fraction (not recorded which). These receptors came from a female donor with ankylosing spondylitis or in good health (not recorded which).

In this sample, this clonotype turned up many times. CDR3 DNA: TGTGCCAGCAGCTTGGGGACTAGCACTGAGCAGTTCTTC. This sequence encodes CASSLGTSTEQFF. The chain couples TRBV7-9 to TRBJ2-1, with 9 bases identical to TRBD2. V lost 3 bases to trimming and J lost 9 bases; unmatched junction nucleotides: 3. Germline-derived CDR1 and CDR2 are SEHNR and FQNEAQ (reference sequence). This CDR3 has 13 amino acids.

This clonotype has just a few counts. The chain joins TRBV5-6 to TRBJ2-7; 10 bases align to TRBD2. CDR1 is SGHDT and CDR2 is YYEEEE in the germline V gene. The V segment lost 3 bases and the J segment 1 base; nucleotides outside the gene matches: 7. The CDR3 contains 16 residues. The DNA of the CDR3 is TGTGCCAGCAGCTCCGCCTGGACTAGCGGATCCTACGAGCAGTACTTC. Its protein product is CASSSAWTSGSYEQYF. The variable domain in full, completed from reference TRBV5-6 and TRBJ2-7, reads DAGVTQSPTHLIKTRGQQVTLRCSPKSGHDTVSWYQQALGQGPQFIFQYYEEEERQRGNFPDRFSGHQFPNYSSELNVNALLLGDSALYLCASSSAWTSGSYEQYFGPGTRLTVT.

The rearrangement links TRBV21-1 to TRBJ1-2; the tabulated D call, TRBD1, remains unverified against the DNA. TRBV21-1 is assigned pseudogene status. CDR3 size: 14 residues. The chain's CDR3 is CASSPPQGIYGYTF. The CDR3 nucleotides read TGTGCCAGCAGTCCTCCTCAGGGGATCTATGGCTACACCTTC.

The sample holds many counts of this clonotype. The chain combines TRBV21-1 with TRBJ2-7; the D call TRBD2 from the table was never checked on the DNA. TRBV21-1 is assigned pseudogene status. The CDR3 length is 15 residues. The CDR3 region is CASSKAGTRVYEQYF. The CDR3, as DNA: TGTGCCAGCAGCAAAGCCGGGACTAGAGTCTACGAGCAGTACTTC.

This clonotype has just a few counts. V gene TRBV6-5 combines with J gene TRBJ2-7; 9 nucleotides align to TRBD1. The CDR3 length is 15 residues. Losses at the gene ends were 2 bases for V and 7 bases for J; bases not matched to a gene: 9. Germline loops: CDR1 MNHEY, CDR2 SVGAGI. CDR3 DNA sequence: TGTGCCAGCAGTTACGGGGACAGGGCTTACGAGGAGCAGTACTTC. This sequence encodes CASSYGDRAYEEQYF.

This clonotype was observed a few times. The chain employs TRBV9 and TRBJ2-1; D uncertain. The V and J ends lost 5 bases and 5 bases respectively, with 11 bases between them. The CDR3 loop spans 13 amino acids. Germline assignment: CDR1 SGDLS and CDR2 YYNGEE. The CDR3 loop is CASRGGHDNEQFF. In DNA form, the CDR3 reads TGTGCCAGCAGGGGCGGCCATGACAATGAGCAGTTCTTC.

This clonotype came up a few times. The chain joins TRBV7-9 to TRBJ2-1; D is unclear. The CDR3 extends over 14 amino acids. Trimming pared 1 base from V and 6 bases from J, leaving 10 bases between. The germline V gene encodes CDR1 SEHNR and CDR2 FQNEAQ (reference sequence). CDR3 sequence reads: CASSLGPSSNEQFF. In DNA, the CDR3 is TGTGCCAGCAGCTTAGGGCCTTCGAGCAATGAGCAGTTCTTC. Full variable domain (outside the CDR3, taken from reference TRBV7-9 and TRBJ2-1): DTGVSQNPRHKITKRGQNVTFRCDPISEHNRLYWYRQTLGQGPEFLTYFQNEAQLEKSRLLSDRFSAERPKGSFSTLEIQRTEQGDSAMYLCASSLGPSSNEQFFGPGTRLTVL.

The rearrangement uses TRBV21-1 and TRBJ1-1; TRBD1, the D gene given by the table, was not confirmed from the DNA. TRBV21-1 is a pseudogene. CDR3 size: 17 residues. CDR3 DNA sequence: TGTGCCAGCTTCGACCAGGCAGGGGAAAAGTTTGACACTGAAGCTTTCTTT. It encodes CASFDQAGEKFDTEAFF.

The CDR3 sequence is CASRVGGAGSEQYF. In DNA, the CDR3 is TGTGCCAGCCGTGTAGGGGGCGCAGGGAGCGAGCAGTACTTC. The chain carries TRBV27 and TRBJ2-7, with 7 bases that match TRBD1. Trimming removed 8 bases from V and 6 bases from J; junction bases left unmatched: 13. The CDR3 sequence is 14 residues long. The germline V gene has CDR1 MNHEY and CDR2 SMNVEV (reference sequence).

V usage is TRBV7-9 and J usage is TRBJ2-1, with D perhaps TRBD1 or TRBD2 (5 bases each). Germline lookup yields CDR1 SEHNR and CDR2 FQNEAQ (reference sequence). The CDR3 has 14 residues. Trimming cost V 1 base and J 9 bases, with 13 bases left between them. The CDR3: CASSLVGNGAEQFF. For the CDR3, the DNA is TGTGCCAGCAGCTTAGTCGGAAACGGGGCTGAGCAGTTCTTC.

The V and J genes are TRBV7-9 and TRBJ2-1; D is undetermined. The CDR3 spans 11 residues. The V gene's germline CDR1 is SEHNR and CDR2 FQNEAQ (reference sequence). The V and J ends lost 4 bases and 6 bases respectively, with 4 bases between them. Here the CDR3 reads CASSWANEQFF. The DNA of the CDR3 is TGTGCCAGCAGCTGGGCCAATGAGCAGTTCTTC.

This chain links TRBV20-1 with TRBJ1-5, with no clear D. The germline V gene has CDR1 DFQATT and CDR2 SNEGSKA (reference sequence). Trimming removed 1 base at V and 5 bases at J, with 9 bases between. The CDR3 sequence is 13 residues long. The CDR3 nucleotides are TGCAGTGCTAGAGCCACTGCGGATCAGCCCCAGCATTTT. Amino acids: CSARATADQPQHF.

The CDR3 spells CASSGGLLYEQYF. The CDR3 nucleotides read TGTGCCAGCAGCGGGGGGCTACTCTACGAGCAGTACTTC. V usage is TRBV12-3 or TRBV12-4 and J usage is TRBJ2-7; possible D gene TRBD2, 7 bases. Trimming stripped 6 bases from V and 3 bases from J, with 12 bases between. CDR3 length equals 13 residues.

Worth noting for this clonotype: Given a much more abundant clone one base away, this may be a read error. The gene calls are TRBV6-2 or TRBV6-3 and TRBJ2-5, with D uncertain. The CDR3 runs 12 residues. The V gene lost 0 bases and the J gene lost 4 bases, with 3 bases spanning the gap. CDR1 is MNHEY, CDR2 SVGEGT, per germline. The CDR3 DNA sequence: TGTGCCAGCAGTTACTCGCGAGAGACCCAGTACTTC. Translated: CASSYSRETQYF.

This clonotype has just a few counts. The chain carries TRBV20-1 and TRBJ1-1; D is uncertain. The V gene's germline CDR1 is DFQATT and CDR2 SNEGSKA (reference sequence). The germline V and J ends were trimmed by 3 bases and 0 bases, with 14 bases remaining between them. The CDR3 covers 15 residues. The CDR3 DNA reads TGCAGTGCTAGTCCATCTGACAACATGAACACTGAAGCTTTCTTT. As protein: CSASPSDNMNTEAFF.

This clonotype was found a few times. DNA of the CDR3: TGTGCCAGCAGTGTAGGGTTTTACAATGAGCAGTTCTTC. Encoded protein: CASSVGFYNEQFF. The chain combines TRBV25-1 with TRBJ2-1; no firm D call. V lost 4 bases and J lost 4, with 8 bases in between. This CDR3 is built from 13 residues. CDR1 is MGHDK and CDR2 is SYGVNS in the germline V gene. The full variable domain, completed using reference TRBV25-1 and TRBJ2-1, is EADIYQTPRYLVIGTGKKITLECSQTMGHDKMYWYQQDPGMELHLIHYSYGVNSTEKGDLSSESTVSRIRTEHFPLTLESARPSHTSQYLCASSVGFYNEQFFGPGTRLTVL.

The V and J genes are TRBV13 and TRBJ2-2; 7 positions agree with TRBD1. CDR1 and CDR2 from the germline V gene are PRHDT and FYEKMQ (reference sequence). The CDR3 is 15 residues long. Trimming at V came to 5 bases and at J to 4 bases, leaving 7 bases not matched to a gene. The CDR3, as DNA: TGTGCCAGCAGCCTCCGACAGGGACGCACCGGGGAGCTGTTTTTT. Translation gives CASSLRQGRTGELFF.

The chain uses TRBV5-1 and TRBJ2-5; the match to TRBD2 covers 14 bases. The V gene's germline CDR1 is SGHRS and CDR2 YFSETQ. With 0 bases clipped from V and 5 bases from J, the junction kept 3 bases outside the gene matches. This CDR3 is 16 amino acids long. The CDR3 coding sequence is TGCGCCAGCAGCTTGGGACTAGCGGGAGGGCCGGAGACCCAGTACTTC. It is translated as CASSLGLAGGPETQYF.

This clonotype was seen a handful of times. This sequence joins TRBV5-6 and TRBJ1-1; D is possibly TRBD1 (5 bases). CDR1 is SGHDT, CDR2 YYEEEE, per germline. The length of the CDR3 is 14 residues. The V gene lost 7 bases and the J gene lost 2 bases, with 15 bases spanning the gap. DNA of the CDR3: TGTGCCAGCGGGAGGGGAGTGAGCAACACTGAAGCTTTCTTT. Its translation is CASGRGVSNTEAFF. The variable domain in full, with the rest retrieved from reference TRBV5-6 and TRBJ1-1, is DAGVTQSPTHLIKTRGQQVTLRCSPKSGHDTVSWYQQALGQGPQFIFQYYEEEERQRGNFPDRFSGHQFPNYSSELNVNALLLGDSALYLCASGRGVSNTEAFFGQGTRLTVV.

In DNA form, the CDR3 reads TGTGCCACCGGGACAGGGGGCACCGGGGAGCTGTTTTTT. Translated, it gives CATGTGGTGELFF. This chain joins TRBV7-9 and TRBJ2-2, with 11 nucleotides matching TRBD1. Germline loops: CDR1 SEHNR, CDR2 FQNEAQ (reference sequence). This CDR3 contains 13 residues. Germline trimming cut 10 bases from V and 4 bases from J; bases unmatched to any gene: 2.

Many counts were recorded for this clonotype. The V call is TRBV4-3, the J call TRBJ2-7; a possible D gene is TRBD2 (5 bases). The CDR3 length is 14 residues. V shed 6 bases and J shed 3 bases, with 15 bases lying between them. CDR1 LGHNA and CDR2 YSLEER come from the germline V gene. This CDR3 reads CASSPGRGVYEQYF. The CDR3 DNA reads TGCGCCAGCAGTCCAGGCCGGGGTGTCTACGAGCAGTACTTC.

The chain employs TRBV4-1 and TRBJ2-7, with D possibly being TRBD1 (6 bases). The CDR3 runs 15 residues. V shed 1 base and J shed 6 bases, with 16 bases lying between them. The germline CDR1 and CDR2 sequences are MGHRA and YSYEKL. The CDR3 bases are TGCGCCAGCAGCCAAGCTGGGACACCTGGGGGCGAGCAGTACTTC. Protein sequence: CASSQAGTPGGEQYF.

The chain recombines TRBV10-3 with TRBJ1-2, with TRBD1 as a possible D gene (5 bases). V lost 0 bases and J lost 4, with 15 bases in between. The CDR3 is made up of 16 amino acids. Germline CDR1 reads ENHRY; CDR2 reads SYGVKD. CDR3 amino acids: CAISESTGPGLYGYTF. CDR3 DNA sequence: TGTGCCATCAGTGAGTCGACGGGGCCAGGGCTCTATGGCTACACCTTC.

This clonotype was observed many times. The chain recombines TRBV2 with TRBJ2-1, with 7 bases fitting TRBD1. The CDR3 runs 19 residues. Germline loops: CDR1 SNHLY, CDR2 FYNNEI. Trimming cost V 2 bases and J 1 base; bases outside gene matches: 14. The CDR3 is CASSERDRALIFSYNEQFF. CDR3 nucleotides: TGTGCCAGCAGTGAAAGGGACAGAGCTCTTATTTTTTCCTACAATGAGCAGTTCTTC.

In its sample, this clonotype was seen a few times. This chain joins TRBV10-3 and TRBJ2-7, with D perhaps matching TRBD1 (6 bases). The CDR3 sequence is 13 residues long. CDR1 is ENHRY, CDR2 SYGVKD, per germline. Trimming shortened V by 6 bases and J by 5 bases, and 14 bases separated the two germline ends. The CDR3 here is CAIRGAAGHEQYF. Written as DNA, the CDR3 is TGTGCCATCAGGGGGGCAGCCGGGCACGAGCAGTACTTC.